These 11 T cell receptor beta chains came from one sample sequenced in a study of blood T cell repertoires in COVID-19. TCRdb's copy holds only in-frame clones and misses some; the assay was immunoSEQ multiplex PCR. In the table there are 110,000 or so clones, approximately 89% of which are singletons. Source material: peripheral blood. These receptors all come from a woman aged 55 to 70 with COVID-19, enrolled during active disease.

The table lists this clone with a few counts. This sequence joins TRBV5-4 and TRBJ1-1; tentatively, D is TRBD1 (5 bases). The CDR3 length is 13 residues. Per germline, CDR1 SGHNT and CDR2 YYREEE (reference sequence). V shed 3 bases and J shed 4 bases, with 10 bases lying between them. CDR3 in DNA: TGTGCCAGCAGCTCAGGGATTGGCACTGAAGCTTTCTTT. Amino acid sequence: CASSSGIGTEAFF.

Only a few counts were recorded for this clone. This chain links TRBV11-2 with TRBJ1-2; D unclear. Between the trimmed V and J ends, which lost 4 bases and 3 bases, there was a span of 15 bases. Per the germline V gene, CDR1 is SGHAT and CDR2 is FQNNGV. The CDR3 totals 15 residues. This chain's CDR3 is CASSSPDKVYYGYTF. The CDR3 DNA follows: TGTGCCAGCAGCTCCCCCGACAAGGTCTACTATGGCTACACCTTC.

This chain connects TRBV6-5 to TRBJ2-7; TRBD2 matches at 8 bases. CDR3 size: 13 residues. Per germline, CDR1 MNHEY and CDR2 SVGAGI. V shed 5 bases and J 5 bases; nucleotides not matched to a gene: 5. Here the CDR3 reads CASSRTSWDEQYF. The CDR3 coding sequence is TGTGCCAGCAGTAGGACTAGCTGGGACGAGCAGTACTTC.

The chain uses TRBV5-1 and TRBJ2-7; 7 bases are a match to TRBD1. The CDR3 is 14 amino acids. CDR1 and CDR2 (germline): SGHRS, YFSETQ. Trimming took 3 bases from V and 3 from J; bases not matched to a gene: 6. The CDR3 DNA reads TGCGCCAGCAGCTCGACAGGGTTTAACTACGAGCAGTACTTC. Protein sequence: CASSSTGFNYEQYF.

The V and J genes are TRBV6-5 and TRBJ1-6, with D uncertain. V was shortened by 0 bases and J by 0 bases, with 6 bases between the two germline ends. The CDR3 contains 16 residues. Germline-derived CDR1 and CDR2 are MNHEY and SVGAGI. CDR3 sequence: CASSYSPGSYNSPLHF. The CDR3 DNA follows: TGTGCCAGCAGTTACTCTCCGGGCTCCTATAATTCACCCCTCCACTTT.

A single count supports this clone. The chain uses TRBV19 and TRBJ2-7; 10 bases are a match to TRBD1. The V segment lost 1 base and the J segment 5 bases; nucleotides outside the gene matches: 8. This CDR3 region has 16 residues. Germline V gene lookup returns CDR1 LNHDA and CDR2 SQIVND (reference sequence). DNA of the CDR3: TGTGCCAGTAGTATAGTTGGGACAGGGGTAAAGAACGAGCAGTACTTC. Its protein product is CASSIVGTGVKNEQYF.

This chain links TRBV5-1 with TRBJ2-1, with 7 bases lining up with TRBD1. The germline gives CDR1 SGHRS, CDR2 YFSETQ. This CDR3 contains 14 residues. V gave up 5 bases and J gave up 4 bases; unmatched junction bases: 6. The CDR3 DNA reads TGCGCCAGCAGTTCCGGGACAGATTACAATGAGCAGTTCTTC. Translated, it gives CASSSGTDYNEQFF.

This sequence joins TRBV5-6 and TRBJ2-3; 11 bases map to TRBD2. The CDR3 is 16 residues long. Germline V lookup: CDR1 SGHDT, CDR2 YYEEEE. V was pared by 7 bases and J by 3 bases, with 10 bases of the junction left unmatched. The CDR3 loop is CASGTLAGGKTDTQYF. CDR3 coding DNA: TGTGCCAGCGGGACCTTAGCGGGGGGGAAGACAGATACGCAGTATTTT.

Concerning this clone itself: Other nucleotide sequences from this sample produce the same CDR3. The CDR3 nucleotides read TGTGCCAGCAGCCAAGTGGGGGGGAGTACTGAAGCTTTCTTT. Its translation: CASSQVGGSTEAFF. The chain has TRBV3-1 (or the pseudogene TRBV3-2) and TRBJ1-1; a possible D gene is TRBD1 (5 bases). The CDR3 is 14 amino acids. Trimming removed 1 base from V and 5 bases from J, with 11 bases in between. Per germline, CDR1 LGHDT and CDR2 YNNKEL (reference sequence).

The rearrangement links TRBV6-5 to TRBJ1-2, with a tentative D call TRBD1 (6 bases). This CDR3 comprises 13 residues. Trimming stripped 4 bases from V and 5 bases from J, with 11 bases between. Germline V gene sequence: CDR1 MNHEY, CDR2 SVGAGI. The CDR3 loop is CASSFLGQYGYTF. Written as DNA, the CDR3 is TGTGCCAGCAGTTTTCTTGGACAGTATGGCTACACCTTC.

The chain recombines TRBV29-1 with TRBJ2-1; D may be TRBD1 (6 bases). There are 13 residues in the CDR3. V gave up 3 bases and J gave up 5 bases, with 11 bases separating them. Germline V lookup: CDR1 SQVTM, CDR2 ANQGSEA. The CDR3 DNA sequence: TGCAGCGTTGACCCAGGGGAGCACAATGAGCAGTTCTTC. Amino acid sequence: CSVDPGEHNEQFF.